The 21 T cell receptor beta chains below were found in one sample sequenced in a study of blood T cell repertoires in COVID-19. The table came from immunoSEQ multiplex PCR; TCRdb's copy has only in-frame clones and leaves some out. The sample holds around 220,000 clones; approximately 87% are singletons and the top ten take roughly 2.4%. Material: peripheral blood. These receptors originate from a woman aged 45-59 years with acute or convalescent COVID-19.

The gene calls are TRBV4-1 and TRBJ1-2; D is uncertain. V was shortened by 0 bases and J by 4 bases, with 12 bases between the two germline ends. Germline values: CDR1 MGHRA, CDR2 YSYEKL. The CDR3 length is 15 residues. The CDR3 reads CASSQDIQASYGYTF. CDR3 DNA sequence: TGCGCCAGCAGCCAAGATATCCAGGCCTCCTATGGCTACACCTTC.

This rearrangement joins TRBV11-3 to TRBJ2-3; 11 bases fit TRBD2. The junction had 6 bases not matched to a gene; V was cut back by 5 bases and J by 2 bases. This CDR3 spans 16 amino acids. Germline assignment: CDR1 SGHNT and CDR2 YENEEA. The CDR3 DNA sequence: TGTGCCAGCAGCCCCCGGACTAGCGGGTTCACAGATACGCAGTATTTT. Translating it yields CASSPRTSGFTDTQYF.

The V and J genes are TRBV10-1 and TRBJ2-2, with TRBD1 matching over 8 bases. Looked up from germline, CDR1 is WNHNN and CDR2 is SYGVQD (reference sequence). V trimming: 3 bases; J trimming: 3 bases; junction bases outside the gene matches: 12. This CDR3 has 18 amino acids. DNA of the CDR3: TGCGCCAGCAGTGAAGGAGGAATCGGGACAGGAGACACCGGGGAGCTGTTTTTT. This translates into CASSEGGIGTGDTGELFF.

V usage is TRBV7-3 and J usage is TRBJ1-5; D is possibly TRBD1 (5 bases). Germline V gene sequence: CDR1 SGHTA, CDR2 FQGTGA. V gave up 5 bases and J gave up 6 bases, with 20 bases separating them. The CDR3 loop spans 16 amino acids. The CDR3 protein is CASSRISSNRGQPQHF. As DNA, the CDR3 is TGTGCCAGCAGCCGAATTTCCTCTAATAGGGGTCAGCCCCAGCATTTT.

J is TRBJ2-1 and V is TRBV6-5; possibly TRBD1 for D (6 bases). V was shortened by 0 bases and J by 2 bases, with 8 bases between the two germline ends. CDR1 is MNHEY, CDR2 SVGAGI, per germline. The CDR3 has 15 residues. Written as DNA, the CDR3 is TGTGCCAGCAGTTACTCGACAGGCCCCTACAATGAGCAGTTCTTC. Translating gives CASSYSTGPYNEQFF.

V gene TRBV29-1 combines with J gene TRBJ2-5; D uncertain. Germline V lookup: CDR1 SQVTM, CDR2 ANQGSEA. Trimming cost V 2 bases and J 1 base, with 8 bases left between them. The CDR3 contains 13 residues. The CDR3 protein is CSVESRIQETQYF. The DNA of the CDR3 is TGCAGCGTTGAATCGCGAATCCAAGAGACCCAGTACTTC.

The chain couples TRBV2 to TRBJ2-7, with D perhaps TRBD2 (7 bases). CDR3 length equals 15 residues. Trimming removed 8 bases at V and 0 bases at J, with 17 bases between. Germline CDR1 is SNHLY and CDR2 is FYNNEI. The chain's CDR3 is CASGWAGALSYEQYF. Here the CDR3 DNA reads TGTGCCAGCGGGTGGGCGGGGGCCCTCTCCTACGAGCAGTACTTC.

V and J are TRBV5-1 and TRBJ1-6; 10 nucleotides align to TRBD1. This CDR3 region has 16 residues. The ends lost 7 bases at V and 5 bases at J; junction bases unmatched: 9. Germline values: CDR1 SGHRS, CDR2 YFSETQ. CDR3: CASHIGGTGDNSPLHF. DNA of the CDR3: TGCGCCAGCCATATCGGCGGGACAGGGGATAATTCACCCCTCCACTTT.

This chain uses TRBV6-1 with TRBJ2-1, with 7 bases fitting TRBD1. The CDR3 runs to 14 residues. V shed 2 bases, J shed 2 bases, and the junction held 0 bases outside the gene matches. Germline V CDR1 and CDR2: MNHNS, SASEGT. The CDR3 here is CASSEQGAYNEQFF. CDR3 DNA: TGTGCCAGCAGTGAACAGGGGGCCTACAATGAGCAGTTCTTC.

This sequence joins TRBV28 and TRBJ1-4; D possibly corresponds to TRBD1 (5 bases). The germline CDR1 and CDR2 sequences are MDHEN and SYDVKM. The CDR3 loop spans 12 amino acids. V was cut by 5 bases and J by 8 bases, with 9 bases left in between. This CDR3 is CASSVTVEKLFF. In DNA, the CDR3 is TGTGCCAGCAGTGTGACAGTGGAAAAACTGTTTTTT.

This sequence joins TRBV18 and TRBJ2-7; weak D call: TRBD2 (6 bases). The CDR3 has 20 amino acids. V lost 4 bases, J lost 6 bases, and 34 bases lay in between. The germline V gene has CDR1 KGHSH and CDR2 LQKENI. In nucleotides, the CDR3 is TGTGCCAGCTCACGAGTCTCCGGGACGGACTGGATGGGGGGAGCTTCCGAGCAGTACTTC. It is translated as CASSRVSGTDWMGGASEQYF.

The gene calls are TRBV5-1 and TRBJ2-2, with D unresolved. The CDR3 consists of 13 residues. Trimming left V 5 bases short and J 4 bases short, with 9 bases between. Germline CDR1 and CDR2: SGHRS and YFSETQ. The CDR3 DNA follows: TGCGCCAGCAGATCTCGGGTCACCGGGGAGCTGTTTTTT. Translated, it gives CASRSRVTGELFF.

This rearrangement joins TRBV7-8 to TRBJ2-5; D remains unclear. Germline V gene lookup returns CDR1 SGHVS and CDR2 FQNEAQ. V was shortened by 7 bases and J by 4 bases, with 13 bases between the two germline ends. The CDR3 contains 13 residues. CDR3 sequence reads: CASIHPTGETQYF. CDR3 DNA sequence: TGTGCCAGCATCCATCCGACGGGAGAGACCCAGTACTTC.

The chain is built from TRBV6-5 and TRBJ2-5; D is possibly TRBD1 (5 bases). Trimming stripped 0 bases from V and 5 bases from J, with 10 bases between. The V gene's germline CDR1 is MNHEY and CDR2 SVGAGI. This CDR3 comprises 14 residues. The CDR3 coding sequence is TGTGCCAGCAGTTACTCGGGGCAGGGCGAGACCCAGTACTTC. This sequence encodes CASSYSGQGETQYF.

The chain has TRBV2 and TRBJ2-7; TRBD1 matches 9 bases. The CDR3 loop spans 15 amino acids. Germline trimming cut 4 bases from V and 3 bases from J; bases unmatched to any gene: 7. Germline CDR1 SNHLY, CDR2 FYNNEI. The DNA for the CDR3 is TGTGCCAGCAGTGCGGGACAGGGAAATATCTACGAGCAGTACTTC. Translating gives CASSAGQGNIYEQYF. Complete variable domain (other parts from reference TRBV2 and TRBJ2-7): EPEVTQTPSHQVTQMGQEVILRCVPISNHLYFYWYRQILGQKVEFLVSFYNNEISEKSEIFDDQFSVERPDGSNFTLKIRSTKLEDSAMYFCASSAGQGNIYEQYFGPGTRLTVT.

This clone was seen a handful of times. The rearrangement uses TRBV9 and TRBJ2-1; 9 nucleotides line up with TRBD1. Looked up from germline, CDR1 is SGDLS and CDR2 is YYNGEE. The V segment lost 4 bases and the J segment 4 bases; nucleotides outside the gene matches: 6. This CDR3 has 15 residues. CDR3 in amino acids: CASSPGTGFYNEQFF. DNA for the CDR3: TGTGCCAGCAGCCCCGGGACAGGGTTTTACAATGAGCAGTTCTTC.

About this clone: The identical CDR3 is also encoded by other nucleotide sequences in the sample. This rearrangement joins TRBV5-1 to TRBJ2-3; 13 nucleotides match TRBD2. The CDR3 is made up of 16 amino acids. Per the germline V gene, CDR1 is SGHRS and CDR2 is YFSETQ. The ends lost 4 bases at V and 1 base at J; junction bases unmatched: 3. CDR3 sequence (DNA): TGCGCCAGCAGCCCCGGACTAGCGGGGGGCACAGATACGCAGTATTTT. This translates into CASSPGLAGGTDTQYF.

This chain uses TRBV6-2 or TRBV6-3 with TRBJ2-7; 10 bases map to TRBD2. Germline lookup yields CDR1 MNHEY and CDR2 SVGEGT. The CDR3 consists of 16 residues. With V trimmed by 2 bases and J by 1 base, 5 bases remained unmatched. The CDR3 DNA reads as TGTGCCAGCAGTTACCGCGGACTAGCGGAGTCCTACGAGCAGTACTTC. This encodes CASSYRGLAESYEQYF.

The rearrangement uses TRBV5-8 and TRBJ1-3; possibly TRBD1 for D (6 bases). Germline assignment: CDR1 SGHTS and CDR2 YDEGEE. The length of the CDR3 is 16 residues. V lost 3 bases, J lost 0 bases, and 13 bases lay in between. The CDR3 DNA reads as TGTGCCAGCAGCTGGTCCGGGACAAACTCTGGAAACACCATATATTTT. It encodes CASSWSGTNSGNTIYF.

This clone is a singleton in its sample. The V and J genes are TRBV7-9 and TRBJ2-1; tentative D call: TRBD1 (5 bases). Trimming pared 6 bases from V and 0 bases from J, leaving 24 bases between. The germline CDR1 and CDR2 sequences are SEHNR and FQNEAQ (reference sequence). The CDR3 totals 19 residues. This CDR3 is CASSPSIVQGARSYNEQFF. CDR3 DNA: TGTGCCAGCAGTCCCTCTATCGTCCAGGGCGCGCGCTCCTACAATGAGCAGTTCTTC. Full variable domain (rest looked up from reference TRBV7-9 and TRBJ2-1): DTGVSQNPRHKITKRGQNVTFRCDPISEHNRLYWYRQTLGQGPEFLTYFQNEAQLEKSRLLSDRFSAERPKGSFSTLEIQRTEQGDSAMYLCASSPSIVQGARSYNEQFFGPGTRLTVL.

J is TRBJ2-1 and V is TRBV7-2, with unresolved D. The germline CDR1 and CDR2 sequences are SGHTA and FQGNSA. The CDR3 covers 13 residues. V lost 6 bases to trimming and J lost 1 base, with 7 bases between them. This chain's CDR3 is CASSRGSYNEQFF. The CDR3 nucleotides are TGTGCCAGCAGTAGAGGTTCCTACAATGAGCAGTTCTTC.